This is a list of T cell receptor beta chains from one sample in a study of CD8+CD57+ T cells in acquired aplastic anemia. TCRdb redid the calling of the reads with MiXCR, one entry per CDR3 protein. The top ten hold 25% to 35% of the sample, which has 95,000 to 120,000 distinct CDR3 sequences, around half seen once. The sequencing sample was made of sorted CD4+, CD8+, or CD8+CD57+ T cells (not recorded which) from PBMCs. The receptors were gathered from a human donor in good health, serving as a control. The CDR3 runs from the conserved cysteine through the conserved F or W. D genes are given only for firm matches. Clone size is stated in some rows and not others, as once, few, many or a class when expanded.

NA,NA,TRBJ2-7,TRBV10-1,CASSDEGGYEQYF,TGCGCCAGCAGTGATGAAGGAGGTTACGAGCAGTACTTC
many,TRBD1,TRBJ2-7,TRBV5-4,CASSPSPGQGTHEQYF,TGTGCCAGCAGCCCGTCCCCGGGACAGGGCACCCACGAGCAGTACTTC
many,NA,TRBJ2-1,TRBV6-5,CASRQPYNEQFF,TGTGCCAGCAGACAGCCTTACAATGAGCAGTTCTTC
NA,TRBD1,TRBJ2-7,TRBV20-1,CSARTGTGSYEQYF,TGCAGTGCTAGAACCGGGACAGGGTCCTACGAGCAGTACTTC
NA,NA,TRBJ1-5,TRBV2,CASSDILGARQPQHF,TGTGCCAGCAGTGATATATTGGGGGCCCGGCAGCCCCAGCATTTT
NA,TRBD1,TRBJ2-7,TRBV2,CASRRGTGGDEQYF,TGTGCCAGCAGGAGGGGGACAGGGGGCGACGAGCAGTACTTC
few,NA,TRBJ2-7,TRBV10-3,CAISEAAYEQYF,TGTGCCATCAGTGAGGCAGCCTACGAGCAGTACTTC
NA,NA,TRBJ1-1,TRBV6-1,CASRMTEAEAFF,TGTGCCAGCAGGATGACAGAGGCCGAAGCTTTCTTT
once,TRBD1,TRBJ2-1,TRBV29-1,CSVEVGQGYNEQFF,TGCAGCGTTGAAGTGGGACAGGGATACAATGAGCAGTTCTTC
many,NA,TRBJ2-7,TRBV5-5,CASSFPDDSYEQYF,TGTGCCAGCAGCTTTCCGGACGACTCCTACGAGCAGTACTTC
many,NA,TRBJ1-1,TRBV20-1,CSARDVGVTLMNTEAFF,TGCAGTGCTAGAGATGTGGGGGTAACCTTAATGAACACTGAAGCTTTCTTT
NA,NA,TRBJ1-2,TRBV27,CASSSPTAQGGYTF,TGTGCCAGCAGTTCCCCGACGGCCCAAGGAGGCTACACCTTC
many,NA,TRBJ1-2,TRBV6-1,CASSPGQVYYGYTF,TGTGCCAGCAGTCCAGGCCAGGTTTACTATGGCTACACCTTC
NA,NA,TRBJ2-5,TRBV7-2,CASSGGGGVKETQYF,TGTGCCAGCAGCGGAGGGGGTGGGGTAAAAGAGACCCAGTACTTC
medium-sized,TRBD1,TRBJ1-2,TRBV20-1,CSARRTGDTYGYTF,TGCAGTGCTAGACGGACAGGGGATACCTATGGCTACACCTTC
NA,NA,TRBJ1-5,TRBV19,CASSAGRGQPQHF,TGTGCCAGTAGTGCGGGACGCGGTCAGCCCCAGCATTTT
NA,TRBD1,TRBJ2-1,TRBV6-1,CASSATGLRGLDEQFF,TGTGCCAGCAGTGCTACGGGACTCAGGGGGCTCGATGAGCAGTTCTTC
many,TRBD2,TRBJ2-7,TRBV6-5,CASSYRLAGDEQYF,TGTGCCAGCAGTTACCGACTAGCGGGGGATGAGCAGTACTTC
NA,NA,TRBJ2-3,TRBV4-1,CASSQEPARGGLKTDTQYF,TGCGCCAGCAGCCAAGAACCAGCGAGGGGGGGCCTGAAGACAGATACGCAGTATTTT
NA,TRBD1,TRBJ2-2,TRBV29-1,CSAPKGQGNTGELFF,TGCAGCGCACCCAAAGGACAGGGCAACACCGGGGAGCTGTTTTTT
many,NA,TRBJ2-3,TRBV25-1,CATRGDTQYF,TGTGCCACAAGGGGGGATACGCAGTATTTT
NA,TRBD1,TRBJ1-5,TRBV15,CATSRDWPIGTGDNQPQHF,TGTGCCACCAGCAGAGATTGGCCTATAGGGACAGGGGACAATCAGCCCCAGCATTTT
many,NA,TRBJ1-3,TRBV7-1,CASSAGGALIMISGNTIYF,TGTGCCAGCAGCGCAGGAGGAGCCTTAATAATGATCTCTGGAAACACCATATATTTT
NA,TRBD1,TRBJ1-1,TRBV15,CATSRTGGYTEAFF,TGTGCCACCAGCAGAACAGGGGGTTACACTGAAGCTTTCTTT
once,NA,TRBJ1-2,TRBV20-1,CSASGSTNYGYTF,TGCAGTGCTAGTGGCAGTACTAACTATGGCTACACCTTC
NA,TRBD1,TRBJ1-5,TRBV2,CASGGQGGQPQHF,TGTGCCAGCGGAGGACAGGGTGGGCAGCCCCAGCATTTT
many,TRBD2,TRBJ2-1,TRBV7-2,CASSRRGSGGAFEQFF,TGTGCCAGCAGCCGACGAGGAAGCGGGGGGGCATTTGAGCAGTTCTTC
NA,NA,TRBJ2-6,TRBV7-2,CASSSGGANVLTF,TGTGCCAGCAGCTCTGGGGGGGCCAACGTCCTGACTTTC
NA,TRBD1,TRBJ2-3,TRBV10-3,CAISDTGGTDTQYF,TGTGCCATCAGTGATACAGGGGGCACAGATACGCAGTATTTT
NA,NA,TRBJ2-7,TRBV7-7,CASRERADEQYF,TGTGCCAGCAGGGAGAGGGCAGACGAGCAGTACTTC
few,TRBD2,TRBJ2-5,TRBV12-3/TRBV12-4,CASASGVAGGQETQYF,TGTGCCAGCGCCTCAGGAGTAGCGGGGGGTCAAGAGACCCAGTACTTC
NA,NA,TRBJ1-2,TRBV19,CASSIGQIYYGYTF,TGTGCCAGTAGTATTGGGCAGATCTACTATGGCTACACCTTC
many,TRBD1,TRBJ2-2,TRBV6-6,CASSFSGTGNTGELFF,TGTGCCAGCAGTTTCTCCGGGACAGGGAACACCGGGGAGCTGTTTTTT
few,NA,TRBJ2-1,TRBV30,CAWSRDPAGSEGQFF,TGTGCCTGGAGTCGGGACCCCGCGGGTTCAGAGGGACAGTTCTTC
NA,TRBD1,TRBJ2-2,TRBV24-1,CATSRDRDTGELFF,TGTGCCACATCCCGGGACAGAGACACCGGGGAGCTGTTTTTT
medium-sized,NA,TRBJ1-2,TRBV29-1,CSVEEPRSQGYGYTF,TGCAGCGTTGAAGAACCTAGGTCGCAGGGGTACGGCTACACCTTC
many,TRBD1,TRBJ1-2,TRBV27,CASNPGQGAGYTF,TGTGCCAGCAATCCGGGACAGGGGGCCGGCTACACCTTC
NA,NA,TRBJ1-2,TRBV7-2,CASSLEGRYGYTF,TGTGCCAGCAGCTTAGAAGGCCGGTATGGCTACACCTTC
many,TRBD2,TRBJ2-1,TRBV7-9,CASAGTSGGSFINEQFF,TGTGCCAGTGCCGGGACTAGCGGGGGGTCGTTTATCAATGAGCAGTTCTTC
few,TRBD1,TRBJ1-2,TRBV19,CASRPKGQGYGYTF,TGTGCCAGTCGACCGAAGGGACAGGGGTATGGCTACACCTTC
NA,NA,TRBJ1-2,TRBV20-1,CSAPHSPDGYTF,TGCAGTGCTCCACACTCTCCGGATGGCTACACCTTC
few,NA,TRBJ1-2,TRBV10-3,CAISDGTGYTF,TGTGCCATCAGTGACGGGACTGGCTACACCTTC
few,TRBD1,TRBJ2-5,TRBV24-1,CATSDLDRDRETQYF,TGTGCCACCAGTGATTTGGACAGGGATAGGGAGACCCAGTACTTC
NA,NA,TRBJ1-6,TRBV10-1,CASSDNRGSPLHF,TGCGCCAGCAGTGACAACCGCGGTTCACCCCTCCACTTT
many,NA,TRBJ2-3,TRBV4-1,CASSQDPTPSTDTQYF,TGCGCCAGCAGCCAAGACCCCACTCCTAGCACAGATACGCAGTATTTT
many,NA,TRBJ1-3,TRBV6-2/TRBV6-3,CASSYYGGNTIYF,TGTGCCAGCAGTTACTACGGGGGAAACACCATATATTTT
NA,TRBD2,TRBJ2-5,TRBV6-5,CASSYRAGVLSETQYF,TGTGCCAGCAGTTATCGGGCGGGAGTTTTGTCAGAGACCCAGTACTTC
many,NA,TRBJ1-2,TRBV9,CASSGPRDSANYGYTF,TGTGCCAGCAGCGGTCCCCGGGACTCCGCTAACTATGGCTACACCTTC
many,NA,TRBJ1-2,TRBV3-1,CASSQGSDSRGGYTF,TGTGCCAGCAGCCAGGGATCTGATTCCAGGGGTGGCTACACCTTC
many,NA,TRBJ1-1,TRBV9,CASSSRGSDTEAFF,TGTGCCAGCAGCTCACGTGGTTCGGACACTGAAGCTTTCTTT
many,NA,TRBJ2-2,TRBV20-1,CSARGPITGELFF,TGCAGTGCTAGAGGGCCTATTACCGGGGAGCTGTTTTTT
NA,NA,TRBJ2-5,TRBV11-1,CASSSFRKAPRRETQYF,TGTGCCAGCAGCTCCTTTCGAAAGGCCCCGAGGAGAGAGACCCAGTACTTC
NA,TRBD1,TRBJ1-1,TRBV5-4,CASSPGTGGITEAFF,TGTGCCAGCAGCCCCGGGACAGGGGGAATCACTGAAGCTTTCTTT
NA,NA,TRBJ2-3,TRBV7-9,CASSEEGGADTQYF,TGTGCCAGCAGCGAAGAAGGTGGCGCAGATACGCAGTATTTT
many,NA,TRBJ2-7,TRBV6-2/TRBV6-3,CASSSRVLNNEQYF,TGTGCCAGCAGTTCGAGGGTACTTAATAACGAGCAGTACTTC
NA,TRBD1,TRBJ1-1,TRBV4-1,CASSLETGTGKDEAFF,TGCGCCAGCAGCCTAGAGACCGGGACAGGCAAAGATGAAGCTTTCTTT
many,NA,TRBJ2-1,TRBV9,CASSVVGGPYYNEQFF,TGTGCCAGCAGCGTAGTGGGCGGGCCCTACTACAATGAGCAGTTCTTC